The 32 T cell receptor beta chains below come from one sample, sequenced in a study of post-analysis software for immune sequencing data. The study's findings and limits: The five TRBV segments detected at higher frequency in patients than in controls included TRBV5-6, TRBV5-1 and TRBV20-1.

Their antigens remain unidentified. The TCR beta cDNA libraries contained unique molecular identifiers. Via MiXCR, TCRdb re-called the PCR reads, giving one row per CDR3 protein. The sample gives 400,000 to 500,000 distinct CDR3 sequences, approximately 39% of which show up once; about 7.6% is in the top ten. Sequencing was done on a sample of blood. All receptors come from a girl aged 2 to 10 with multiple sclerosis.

In DNA, the CDR3 is TGTGCCAGCAGTTTAGCGGGGCCCGTCCGCGGCTACACCTTC. Amino acid sequence: CASSLAGPVRGYTF. J is TRBJ1-2 and V is TRBV12-3 or TRBV12-4, with a tentative D call TRBD1 (5 bases). Trimming took off 0 bases at V and 8 bases at J, with 13 bases between the two ends. CDR3 size: 14 residues.

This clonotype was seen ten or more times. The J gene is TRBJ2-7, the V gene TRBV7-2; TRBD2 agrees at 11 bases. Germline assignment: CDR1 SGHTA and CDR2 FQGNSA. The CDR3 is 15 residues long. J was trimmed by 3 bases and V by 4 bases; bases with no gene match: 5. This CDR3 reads CASSYGTSGGYEQYF. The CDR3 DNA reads TGTGCCAGCAGCTACGGGACTAGCGGAGGCTACGAGCAGTACTTC.

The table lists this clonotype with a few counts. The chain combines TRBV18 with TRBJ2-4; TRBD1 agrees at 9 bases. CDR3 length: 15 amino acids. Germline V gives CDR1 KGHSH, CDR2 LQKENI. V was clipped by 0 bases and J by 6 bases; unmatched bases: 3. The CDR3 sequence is CASSPPGQGGNIQYF. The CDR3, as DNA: TGTGCCAGCTCACCACCGGGACAGGGAGGAAACATTCAGTACTTC.

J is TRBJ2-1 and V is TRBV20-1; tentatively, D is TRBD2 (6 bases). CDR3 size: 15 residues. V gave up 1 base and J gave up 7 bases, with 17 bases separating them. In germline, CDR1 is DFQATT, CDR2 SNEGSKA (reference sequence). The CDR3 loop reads CSARGAAGGVNEQFF. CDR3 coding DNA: TGCAGTGCTAGAGGAGCGGCAGGAGGGGTAAATGAGCAGTTCTTC.

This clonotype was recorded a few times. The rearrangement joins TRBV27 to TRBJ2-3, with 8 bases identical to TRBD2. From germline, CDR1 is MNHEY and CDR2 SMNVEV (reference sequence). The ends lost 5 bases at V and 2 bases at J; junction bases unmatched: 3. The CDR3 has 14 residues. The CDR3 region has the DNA TGTGCCAGCAGTGTAGCGGGGCCCACAGATACGCAGTATTTT. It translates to CASSVAGPTDTQYF.

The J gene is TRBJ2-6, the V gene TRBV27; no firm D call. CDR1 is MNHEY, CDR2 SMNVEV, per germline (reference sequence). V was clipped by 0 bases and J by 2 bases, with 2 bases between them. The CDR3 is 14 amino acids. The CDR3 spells CASSLSTGANVLTF. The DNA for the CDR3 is TGTGCCAGCAGTTTATCGACTGGGGCCAACGTCCTGACTTTC.

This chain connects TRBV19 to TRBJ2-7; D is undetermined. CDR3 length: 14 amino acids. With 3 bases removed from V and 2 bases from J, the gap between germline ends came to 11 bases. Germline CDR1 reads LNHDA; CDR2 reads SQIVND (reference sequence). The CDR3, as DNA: TGTGCCAGTAGTATCGTATCACCAACCTACGAGCAGTACTTC. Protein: CASSIVSPTYEQYF.

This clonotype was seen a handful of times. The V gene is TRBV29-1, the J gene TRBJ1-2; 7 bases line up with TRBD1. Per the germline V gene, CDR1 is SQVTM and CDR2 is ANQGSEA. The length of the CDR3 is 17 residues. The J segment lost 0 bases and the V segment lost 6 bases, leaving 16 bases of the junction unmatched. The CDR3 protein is CSVQTGPRHSANYGYTF. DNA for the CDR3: TGCAGCGTCCAGACAGGGCCCAGACACTCAGCTAACTATGGCTACACCTTC.

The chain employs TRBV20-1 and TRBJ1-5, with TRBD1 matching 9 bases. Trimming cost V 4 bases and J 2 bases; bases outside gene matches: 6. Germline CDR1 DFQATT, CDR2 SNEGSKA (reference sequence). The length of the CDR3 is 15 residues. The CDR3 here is CSATGTGKRNQPQHF. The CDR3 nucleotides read TGCAGTGCTACGGGGACAGGGAAACGCAATCAGCCCCAGCATTTT.

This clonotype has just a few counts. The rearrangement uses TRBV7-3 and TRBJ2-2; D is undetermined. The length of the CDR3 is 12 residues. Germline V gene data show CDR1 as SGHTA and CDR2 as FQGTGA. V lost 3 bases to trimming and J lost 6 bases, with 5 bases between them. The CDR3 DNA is TGTGCCAGCAGCTTCATGGCCGGGGAGCTGTTTTTT. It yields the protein CASSFMAGELFF.

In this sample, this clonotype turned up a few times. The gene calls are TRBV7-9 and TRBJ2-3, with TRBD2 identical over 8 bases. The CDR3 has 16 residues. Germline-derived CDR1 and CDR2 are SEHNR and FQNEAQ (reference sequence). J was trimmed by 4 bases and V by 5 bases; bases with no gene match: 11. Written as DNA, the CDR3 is TGTGCCAGCAGCCCGGGACTAGTCATGGATGCAGATACGCAGTATTTT. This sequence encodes CASSPGLVMDADTQYF.

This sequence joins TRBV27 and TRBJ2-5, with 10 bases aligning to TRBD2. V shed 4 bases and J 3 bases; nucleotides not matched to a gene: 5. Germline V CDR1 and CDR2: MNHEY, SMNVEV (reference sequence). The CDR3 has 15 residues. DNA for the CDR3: TGTGCCAGCAGTTGGGGTAGCGGGGGGAAAGAGACCCAGTACTTC. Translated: CASSWGSGGKETQYF.

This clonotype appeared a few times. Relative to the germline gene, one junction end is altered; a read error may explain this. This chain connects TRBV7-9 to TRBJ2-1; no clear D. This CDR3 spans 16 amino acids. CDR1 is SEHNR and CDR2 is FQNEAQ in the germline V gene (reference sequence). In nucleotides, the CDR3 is TGTGCCGGCAGCTTAAATTATAATGAACCTTACAATGAGCAGTTCTTC. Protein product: CAGSLNYNEPYNEQFF.

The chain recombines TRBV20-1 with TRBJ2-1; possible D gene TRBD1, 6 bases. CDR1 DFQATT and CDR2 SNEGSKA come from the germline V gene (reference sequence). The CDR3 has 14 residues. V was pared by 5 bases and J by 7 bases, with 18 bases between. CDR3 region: CSAPPEDSVNEQFF. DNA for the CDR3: TGCAGTGCTCCTCCCGAGGACAGCGTAAATGAGCAGTTCTTC.

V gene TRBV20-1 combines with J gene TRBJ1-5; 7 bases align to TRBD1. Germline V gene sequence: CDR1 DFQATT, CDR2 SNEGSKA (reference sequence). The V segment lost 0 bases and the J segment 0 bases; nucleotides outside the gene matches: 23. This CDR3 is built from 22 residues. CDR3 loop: CSAREVGGGLGPSQYSNQPQHF. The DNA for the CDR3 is TGCAGTGCTAGAGAAGTGGGAGGGGGCCTAGGTCCTTCCCAGTATAGCAATCAGCCCCAGCATTTT.

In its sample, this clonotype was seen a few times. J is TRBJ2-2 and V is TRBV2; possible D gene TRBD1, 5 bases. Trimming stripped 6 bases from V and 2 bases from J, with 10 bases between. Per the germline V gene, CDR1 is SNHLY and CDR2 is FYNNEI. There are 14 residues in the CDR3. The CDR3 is CASRARANTGELFF. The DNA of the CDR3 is TGTGCCAGCAGGGCCAGGGCAAACACCGGGGAGCTGTTTTTT.

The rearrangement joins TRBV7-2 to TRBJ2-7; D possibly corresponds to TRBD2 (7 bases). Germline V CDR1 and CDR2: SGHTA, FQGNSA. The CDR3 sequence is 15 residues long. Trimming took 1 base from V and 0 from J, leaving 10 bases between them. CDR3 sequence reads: CASSLGGGRSYEQYF. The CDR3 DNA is TGTGCCAGCAGCTTAGGGGGGGGCCGCTCCTACGAGCAGTACTTC. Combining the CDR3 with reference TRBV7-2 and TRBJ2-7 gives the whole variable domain GAGVSQSPSNKVTEKGKDVELRCDPISGHTALYWYRQSLGQGLEFLIYFQGNSAPDKSGLPSDRFSAERTGGSVSTLTIQRTQQEDSAVYLCASSLGGGRSYEQYFGPGTRLTVT.

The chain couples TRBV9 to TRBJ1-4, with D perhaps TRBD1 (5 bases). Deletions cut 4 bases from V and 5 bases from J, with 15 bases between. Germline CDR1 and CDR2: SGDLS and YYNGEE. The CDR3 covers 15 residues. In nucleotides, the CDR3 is TGTGCCAGCAGCCCACGGGAAGGGGTAAATGAAAAACTGTTTTTT. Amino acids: CASSPREGVNEKLFF. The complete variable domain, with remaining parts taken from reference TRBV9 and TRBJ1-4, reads DSGVTQTPKHLITATGQRVTLRCSPRSGDLSVYWYQQSLDQGLQFLIQYYNGEERAKGNILERFSAQQFPDLHSELNLSSLELGDSALYFCASSPREGVNEKLFFGSGTQLSVL.

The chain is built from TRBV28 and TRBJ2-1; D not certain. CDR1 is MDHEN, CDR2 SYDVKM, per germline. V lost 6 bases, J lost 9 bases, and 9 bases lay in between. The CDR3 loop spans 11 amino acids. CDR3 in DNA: TGTGCCAGCAGCTCCCTATTTGAGCAGTTCTTC. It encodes CASSSLFEQFF.

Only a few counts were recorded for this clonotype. The CDR3 loop is CASSPGLAGVSNEQFF. In DNA form, the CDR3 reads TGTGCCAGCAGCCCCGGACTAGCGGGGGTTTCCAATGAGCAGTTCTTC. The chain couples TRBV5-6 to TRBJ2-1; 13 bases match TRBD2. Germline V CDR1 and CDR2: SGHDT, YYEEEE. V was clipped by 4 bases and J by 6 bases; unmatched bases: 7. This CDR3 is built from 16 residues.

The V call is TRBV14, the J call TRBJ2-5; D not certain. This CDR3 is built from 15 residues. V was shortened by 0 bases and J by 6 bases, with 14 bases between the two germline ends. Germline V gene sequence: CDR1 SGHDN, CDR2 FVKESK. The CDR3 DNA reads TGTGCCAGCAGCCAAGATCTTGGCAGCTGGAAGACCCAGTACTTC. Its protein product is CASSQDLGSWKTQYF.

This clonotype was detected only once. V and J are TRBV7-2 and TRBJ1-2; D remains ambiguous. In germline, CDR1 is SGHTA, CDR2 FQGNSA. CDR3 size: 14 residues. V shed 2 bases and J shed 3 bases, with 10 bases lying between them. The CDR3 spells CASSLLVGDYGYTF. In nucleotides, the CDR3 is TGTGCCAGCAGCTTACTTGTCGGGGACTATGGCTACACCTTC. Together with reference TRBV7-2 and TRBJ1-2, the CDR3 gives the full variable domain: GAGVSQSPSNKVTEKGKDVELRCDPISGHTALYWYRQSLGQGLEFLIYFQGNSAPDKSGLPSDRFSAERTGGSVSTLTIQRTQQEDSAVYLCASSLLVGDYGYTFGSGTRLTVV.

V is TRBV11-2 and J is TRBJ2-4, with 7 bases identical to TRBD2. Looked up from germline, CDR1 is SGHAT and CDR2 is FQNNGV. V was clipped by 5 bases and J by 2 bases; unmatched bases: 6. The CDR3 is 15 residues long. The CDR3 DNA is TGTGCCAGCAGCCGAGGGGAGGGGACCAAAAACATTCAGTACTTC. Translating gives CASSRGEGTKNIQYF. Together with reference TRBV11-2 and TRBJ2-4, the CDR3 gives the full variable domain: EAGVAQSPRYKIIEKRQSVAFWCNPISGHATLYWYQQILGQGPKLLIQFQNNGVVDDSQLPKDRFSAERLKGVDSTLKIQPAKLEDSAVYLCASSRGEGTKNIQYFGAGTRLSVL.

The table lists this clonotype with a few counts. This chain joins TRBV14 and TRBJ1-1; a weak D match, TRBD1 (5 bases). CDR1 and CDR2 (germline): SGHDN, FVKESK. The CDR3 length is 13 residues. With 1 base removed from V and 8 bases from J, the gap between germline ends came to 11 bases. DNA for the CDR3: TGTGCCAGCAGCCAAGTTAGACAGTCCGAAGCTTTCTTT. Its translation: CASSQVRQSEAFF.

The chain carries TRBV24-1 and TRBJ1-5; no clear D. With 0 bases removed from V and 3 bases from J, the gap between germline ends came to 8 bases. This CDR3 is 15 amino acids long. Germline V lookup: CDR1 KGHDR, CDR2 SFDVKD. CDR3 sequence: CATSDLQVYNQPQHF. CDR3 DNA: TGTGCCACCAGTGATTTGCAGGTGTACAATCAGCCCCAGCATTTT.

The CDR3 is CASSRTGAYNEQFF. The CDR3 coding sequence is TGTGCCAGCAGCCGGACAGGGGCCTACAATGAGCAGTTCTTC. This chain links TRBV7-2 with TRBJ2-1; 9 positions agree with TRBD1. Trimming cost V 5 bases and J 2 bases; bases outside gene matches: 1. In germline, CDR1 is SGHTA, CDR2 FQGNSA. This CDR3 is built from 14 residues.

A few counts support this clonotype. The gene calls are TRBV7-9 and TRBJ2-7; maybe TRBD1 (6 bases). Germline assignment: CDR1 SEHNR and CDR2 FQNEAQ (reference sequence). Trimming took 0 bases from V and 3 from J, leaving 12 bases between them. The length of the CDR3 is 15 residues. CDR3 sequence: CASSLAGAGYYEQYF. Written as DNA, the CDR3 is TGTGCCAGCAGCTTAGCGGGGGCAGGGTACTACGAGCAGTACTTC.

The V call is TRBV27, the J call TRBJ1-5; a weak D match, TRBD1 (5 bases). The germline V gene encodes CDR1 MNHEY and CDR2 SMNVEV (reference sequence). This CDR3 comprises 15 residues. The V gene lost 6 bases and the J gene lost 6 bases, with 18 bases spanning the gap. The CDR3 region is CASRPGHFGGQPQHF. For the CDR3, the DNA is TGTGCCAGCAGACCAGGCCATTTTGGGGGTCAGCCCCAGCATTTT.

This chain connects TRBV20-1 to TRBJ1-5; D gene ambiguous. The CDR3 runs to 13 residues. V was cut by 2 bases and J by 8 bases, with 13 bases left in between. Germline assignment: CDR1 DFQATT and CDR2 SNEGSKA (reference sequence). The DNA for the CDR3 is TGCAGTGCTAGAACCGGACCTGGGGAGCCCCAGCATTTT. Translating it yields CSARTGPGEPQHF.

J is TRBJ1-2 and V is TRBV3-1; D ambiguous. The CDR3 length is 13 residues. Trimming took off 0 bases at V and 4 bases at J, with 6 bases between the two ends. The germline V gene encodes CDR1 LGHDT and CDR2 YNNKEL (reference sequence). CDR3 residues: CASSQESAYGYTF. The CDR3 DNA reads TGTGCCAGCAGCCAAGAGTCAGCCTATGGCTACACCTTC.

The CDR3 reads CASDAPGQGIQETQYF. Written as DNA, the CDR3 is TGTGCCAGCGATGCACCGGGACAGGGCATCCAAGAGACCCAGTACTTC. This chain links TRBV6-2 or TRBV6-3 with TRBJ2-5, with 9 positions matching TRBD1. The junction had 11 bases not matched to a gene; V was cut back by 8 bases and J by 1 base. The germline V gene encodes CDR1 MNHEY and CDR2 SVGEGT. This CDR3 is 16 amino acids long.

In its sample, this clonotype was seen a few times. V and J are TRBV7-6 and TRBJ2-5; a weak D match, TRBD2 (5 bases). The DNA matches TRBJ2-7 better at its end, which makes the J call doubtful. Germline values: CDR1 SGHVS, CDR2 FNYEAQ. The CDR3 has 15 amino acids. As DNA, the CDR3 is TGTGCCAGCAGCCCAACTGCGGACTGGAACTACGAGCAGTACTTC. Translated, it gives CASSPTADWNYEQYF.